Listed here are 2 T cell receptor beta chains from one sample, sequenced in a study of control samples from healthy donors and cancer patients. Sequenced by immunoSEQ multiplex PCR; TCRdb stores in-frame clones only, minus some. The sample carries approximately 20,000 clones, under 90% recorded once. The sequenced sample consisted of PBMCs. Every receptor here comes from a man aged 55 to 70 with colorectal cancer.

This clone was observed a handful of times. The CDR3 DNA reads as TGTGCCTGGAGAACGTGGGGGATGGCCTATAATTCACCCCTCCACTTT. Protein: CAWRTWGMAYNSPLHF. The chain employs TRBV30 and TRBJ1-6; D might be TRBD1 (5 bases). This CDR3 comprises 16 residues. V dropped 3 bases and J dropped 2 bases, with 14 bases sitting between them. Germline V gene lookup returns CDR1 GTSNPN and CDR2 SVGIG (reference sequence).

The genes are TRBV9 and TRBJ1-1; D call uncertain. The V gene's germline CDR1 is SGDLS and CDR2 YYNGEE. This CDR3 contains 14 residues. V shed 0 bases and J shed 8 bases, with 14 bases lying between them. The CDR3 DNA follows: TGTGCCAGCAGCGTAGTTCTGGGAGTTGAAGAAGCTTTCTTT. Its protein product is CASSVVLGVEEAFF.